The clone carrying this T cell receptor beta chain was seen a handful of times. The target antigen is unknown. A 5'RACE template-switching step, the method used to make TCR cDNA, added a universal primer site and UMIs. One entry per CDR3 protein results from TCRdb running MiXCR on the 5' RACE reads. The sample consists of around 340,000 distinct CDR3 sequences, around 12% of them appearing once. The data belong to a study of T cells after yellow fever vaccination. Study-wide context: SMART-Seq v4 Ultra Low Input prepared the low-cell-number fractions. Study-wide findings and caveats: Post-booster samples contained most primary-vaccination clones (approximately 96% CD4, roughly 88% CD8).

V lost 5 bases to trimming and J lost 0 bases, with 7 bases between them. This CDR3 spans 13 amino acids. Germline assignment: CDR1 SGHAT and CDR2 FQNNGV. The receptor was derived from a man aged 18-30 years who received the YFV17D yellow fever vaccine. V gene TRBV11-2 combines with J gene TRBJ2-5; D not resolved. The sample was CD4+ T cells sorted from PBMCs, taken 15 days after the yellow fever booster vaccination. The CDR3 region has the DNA TGTGCCAGCAGCACCGACAACCAAGAGACCCAGTACTTC. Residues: CASSTDNQETQYF.